These 4 T cell receptor beta chains were sequenced from one sample in a study of T cell responses to AZD1222 COVID-19 vaccine. Here immunoSEQ multiplex PCR was the method, and the copy in TCRdb shows in-frame clones only, minus some. The sample shows about 120,000 clones, 75% to 90% of them seen only once. The sample in question was peripheral blood, obtained on day 0 of AZD1222 vaccination. The receptors shown here come from an adult in good health.

This chain links TRBV9 with TRBJ1-2, with 11 bases aligning to TRBD1. The germline gives CDR1 SGDLS, CDR2 YYNGEE. CDR3 size: 15 residues. CDR3 residues: CAGYPGTGGEEGYTF. As DNA, the CDR3 is TGTGCAGGATATCCTGGGACAGGGGGGGAGGAAGGCTACACCTTC.

This clone was observed a handful of times. The chain carries TRBV28 and TRBJ2-7; 12 positions agree with TRBD2. The V segment lost 2 bases and the J segment 4 bases; nucleotides outside the gene matches: 15. This CDR3 has 19 amino acids. In germline, CDR1 is MDHEN, CDR2 SYDVKM. Written as DNA, the CDR3 is TGTGCCAGCAGTTTAGAGACTAGCGGGAGTATCCAACCCGCATACGAGCAGTACTTC. Protein product: CASSLETSGSIQPAYEQYF. Variable domain in full (rest from reference TRBV28 and TRBJ2-7): DVKVTQSSRYLVKRTGEKVFLECVQDMDHENMFWYRQDPGLGLRLIYFSYDVKMKEKGDIPEGYSVSREKKERFSLILESASTNQTSMYLCASSLETSGSIQPAYEQYFGPGTRLTVT.

V gene TRBV4-2 combines with J gene TRBJ2-2; D is unclear. There are 15 residues in the CDR3. V lost 1 base to trimming and J lost 6 bases, with 12 bases between them. Germline lookup yields CDR1 LGHNA and CDR2 YNFKEQ. CDR3 sequence (DNA): TGTGCCAGCAGCCAAGTTCAAACTCGGGCCGGGGAGCTGTTTTTT. Translated: CASSQVQTRAGELFF.

CDR3 sequence: CASRGALNTDTQYF. Written as DNA, the CDR3 is TGCGCCAGCCGGGGGGCCTTAAACACAGATACGCAGTATTTT. V usage is TRBV5-1 and J usage is TRBJ2-3, with a tentative D call TRBD2 (7 bases). V was pared by 7 bases and J by 2 bases, with 14 bases between. Germline assignment: CDR1 SGHRS and CDR2 YFSETQ. The CDR3 has 14 residues. Filled out from reference TRBV5-1 and TRBJ2-3, the complete variable domain reads KAGVTQTPRYLIKTRGQQVTLSCSPISGHRSVSWYQQTPGQGLQFLFEYFSETQRNKGNFPGRFSGRQFSNSRSEMNVSTLELGDSALYLCASRGALNTDTQYFGPGTRLTVL.